Each of the 14 T cell receptor beta chains below was sequenced from the same sample in a study of cytomegalovirus exposure and HLA in healthy donors. The PCR made use of 60 Vbeta and 13 Jbeta primers. Clones were sequenced by immunoSEQ multiplex PCR, and TCRdb holds only the in-frame ones, with some missing. Counted here are 100,000 to 150,000 clones, roughly 70% occurring once; the ten biggest clones make up roughly 4%. Sequenced sample: PBMCs. The source is a man aged 50 or older in good health and CMV-seropositive.

This clone occurred a few times. The V call is TRBV6-5, the J call TRBJ1-4; tentative D call: TRBD1 (5 bases). Germline-derived CDR1 and CDR2 are MNHEY and SVGAGI. The ends were cut back, 4 bases at V and 0 bases at J, with 12 bases in the middle. There are 16 residues in the CDR3. The CDR3 is CASSSTLRATNEKLFF. The CDR3 bases are TGTGCCAGCAGTTCCACTCTCAGGGCAACTAATGAAAAACTGTTTTTT.

The V gene is TRBV15, the J gene TRBJ1-2, with a weak D call TRBD1 (6 bases). In germline, CDR1 is LNHNV, CDR2 YYDKDF (reference sequence). V dropped 1 base and J dropped 7 bases, with 10 bases sitting between them. This CDR3 is 13 amino acids long. CDR3 in amino acids: CATSRGTEFGYTF. In DNA, the CDR3 is TGTGCCACCAGCAGAGGGACAGAGTTTGGCTACACCTTC.

This clone was observed once. This chain uses TRBV5-1 with TRBJ2-3, with 10 bases matching TRBD2. This CDR3 region has 15 residues. The ends lost 4 bases at V and 0 bases at J; junction bases unmatched: 2. Germline V gene data show CDR1 as SGHRS and CDR2 as YFSETQ. CDR3 sequence reads: CASSRLAGSTDTQYF. The CDR3 DNA sequence: TGCGCCAGCAGCCGACTAGCGGGTAGCACAGATACGCAGTATTTT.

The V and J genes are TRBV5-1 and TRBJ2-5, with a possible D match to TRBD1 (5 bases). The CDR3 length is 14 residues. The V gene lost 0 bases and the J gene lost 5 bases, with 11 bases spanning the gap. The germline CDR1 and CDR2 sequences are SGHRS and YFSETQ. CDR3 nucleotides: TGCGCCAGCAGCTTGGTCGACAGTTTCGAGACCCAGTACTTC. Its translation is CASSLVDSFETQYF. The variable domain in full, completed from reference TRBV5-1 and TRBJ2-5, reads KAGVTQTPRYLIKTRGQQVTLSCSPISGHRSVSWYQQTPGQGLQFLFEYFSETQRNKGNFPGRFSGRQFSNSRSEMNVSTLELGDSALYLCASSLVDSFETQYFGPGTRLLVL.

This chain links TRBV12-1 with TRBJ2-3; the table's D call of TRBD2 was not tested on the DNA. TRBV12-1 is designated a pseudogene. The CDR3 loop spans 16 amino acids. CDR3 nucleotide sequence: TGTGCCAGCAGCTTGACTAGCGGGGGGCCCGGAGATACGCAGTATTTT. This sequence encodes CASSLTSGGPGDTQYF.

The CDR3 protein is CASSGLTSGANVLTF. DNA for the CDR3: TGTGCCAGCAGTGGCTTAACTTCTGGGGCCAACGTCCTGACTTTC. J is TRBJ2-6 and V is TRBV25-1, with D unresolved. This CDR3 comprises 15 residues. CDR1 and CDR2 from the germline V gene are MGHDK and SYGVNS. Trimming took off 4 bases at V and 1 base at J, with 8 bases between the two ends.

J is TRBJ1-2 and V is TRBV11-2, with TRBD1 as a possible D gene (6 bases). The CDR3 runs to 14 residues. The germline V gene has CDR1 SGHAT and CDR2 FQNNGV. Trimming left V 5 bases short and J 4 bases short, with 14 bases between. CDR3 in amino acids: CASSPDSDRYGYTF. Here the CDR3 DNA reads TGTGCCAGCAGCCCGGACAGCGATCGCTATGGCTACACCTTC.

This CDR3 reads CAGQANTEAFF. In DNA, the CDR3 is TGTGCCGGCCAGGCTAACACTGAAGCTTTCTTT. This rearrangement joins TRBV27 to TRBJ1-1; D gene uncertain. Germline assignment: CDR1 MNHEY and CDR2 SMNVEV (reference sequence). This CDR3 region has 11 residues. V gave up 11 bases and J gave up 2 bases, with 9 bases separating them.

The gene calls are TRBV7-2 and TRBJ2-1; 12 nucleotides line up with TRBD2. V trimming: 4 bases; J trimming: 5 bases; junction bases outside the gene matches: 3. This CDR3 has 15 amino acids. CDR1 is SGHTA, CDR2 FQGNSA, per germline. As DNA, the CDR3 is TGTGCCAGCAGCTGGACTAGCGGGGCGGACAATGAGCAGTTCTTC. This sequence encodes CASSWTSGADNEQFF.

This clone appeared a few times. The rearrangement uses TRBV5-5 and TRBJ1-5; 8 nucleotides agree with TRBD1. This CDR3 is built from 17 residues. The V gene end was trimmed by 0 bases and the J gene end by 1 base; junction bases not matched to a gene: 6. Germline CDR1 reads SGHKS; CDR2 reads YYEKEE (reference sequence). CDR3 bases: TGTGCCAGCAGCTTGGGCACAGGGGGGTTGAGCAATCAGCCCCAGCATTTT. Protein: CASSLGTGGLSNQPQHF.

This clone has a handful of counts. The chain employs TRBV4-3 and TRBJ2-5; TRBD2 agrees at 9 bases. Losses at the gene ends were 1 base for V and 4 bases for J; bases not matched to a gene: 7. The CDR3 totals 16 residues. Germline loops: CDR1 LGHNA, CDR2 YSLEER. CDR3 sequence: CASSQGYSGSGETQYF. The CDR3 region has the DNA TGCGCCAGCAGCCAAGGTTATAGCGGGAGTGGAGAGACCCAGTACTTC.

This clone was seen a few times. The genes are TRBV10-3 and TRBJ1-1, with D unresolved. V was cut by 3 bases and J by 5 bases, with 10 bases left in between. Germline CDR1 ENHRY, CDR2 SYGVKD. The CDR3 runs 13 residues. The CDR3 loop reads CAISDGEPTEAFF. CDR3 nucleotides: TGTGCCATCAGTGACGGGGAACCGACTGAAGCTTTCTTT.

The V call is TRBV4-2, the J call TRBJ2-7; TRBD2 matches 9 bases. CDR1 is LGHNA, CDR2 YNFKEQ, per germline. The CDR3 has 18 amino acids. V lost 3 bases, J lost 0 bases, and 12 bases stayed unmatched. The CDR3 bases are TGTGCCAGCAGCCACCCCGAGGGGGCTAGCGGGATCTCCTACGAGCAGTACTTC. Residues: CASSHPEGASGISYEQYF.

This chain uses TRBV7-2 with TRBJ2-7; TRBD1 aligns across 7 bases. CDR3 length equals 15 residues. From germline, CDR1 is SGHTA and CDR2 FQGNSA. Trimming cost V 5 bases and J 4 bases; bases outside gene matches: 11. CDR3 residues: CASSTTGTENYEQYF. DNA for the CDR3: TGTGCCAGCAGCACCACCGGGACAGAAAATTACGAGCAGTACTTC.